This is a list of T cell receptor beta chains from one sample in a study of cytomegalovirus exposure and HLA in healthy donors. Data came from immunoSEQ multiplex PCR; TCRdb stores just in-frame clones and leaves some out. The sample includes about 190,000 clones, roughly 73% of them seen just once. The sample taken for sequencing was PBMCs. The receptors shown here come from a woman aged 25 to 39 in good health and CMV-seropositive. Each CDR3 is given with its conserved first and last residue. Fields, in order: J gene, clone size, D gene, V gene, CDR3 protein, CDR3 DNA. A D gene is named only where the DNA matches it firmly. The size entry is marked missing in some rows and otherwise reads once, few, many or a size class.

TRBJ2-2 | . | TRBD2 | TRBV5-1 | CASKSGGATGELFF | TGCGCCAGTAAAAGCGGGGGGGCCACCGGGGAGCTGTTTTTT
TRBJ2-3 | . | TRBD1 | TRBV15 | CATSRANRGVWDTQYF | TGTGCCACCAGCAGAGCTAACAGGGGAGTCTGGGATACGCAGTATTTT
TRBJ1-1 | . | . | TRBV28 | CASSSAEFSRGSTEAFF | TGTGCCAGCAGTTCCGCCGAGTTTTCACGGGGAAGCACTGAAGCTTTCTTT
TRBJ2-3 | . | . | TRBV10-3 | CAISAGEGTDTQYF | TGTGCCATCAGTGCGGGTGAGGGCACAGATACGCAGTATTTT
TRBJ2-6 | once | . | TRBV7-9 | CASSLSYSGANVLTF | TGTGCCAGCAGCTTATCCTACTCTGGGGCCAACGTCCTGACTTTC
TRBJ1-1 | . | TRBD1 | TRBV4-2 | CASSQDTNSGTGNTEAFF | TGTGCCAGCAGCCAGGACACAAACTCCGGGACAGGGAACACTGAAGCTTTCTTT
TRBJ1-6 | . | . | TRBV5-4 | CASSPDSPYNSPLHF | TGTGCCAGCAGCCCTGACAGTCCTTATAATTCACCCCTCCACTTT
TRBJ2-7 | . | . | TRBV29-1 | CSVVGDTSTYEQYF | TGCAGCGTTGTAGGGGACACATCTACCTACGAGCAGTACTTC
TRBJ2-1 | . | TRBD1 | TRBV7-9 | CASSSTGAGNEQFF | TGTGCCAGCAGCTCGACAGGGGCCGGGAATGAGCAGTTCTTC
TRBJ2-7 | . | TRBD2 | TRBV28 | CASSFGTRGITF | TGTGCCAGCAGTTTTGGGACTAGGGGGATTACTTTC
TRBJ2-1 | . | TRBD2 | TRBV6-6 | CASSGSGASYNEQFF | TGTGCCAGCTCTGGCAGCGGGGCCTCCTACAATGAGCAGTTCTTC
TRBJ1-1 | few | TRBD1 | TRBV28 | CASILGWTGGTVDTEAFF | TGTGCCAGCATCCTGGGGTGGACAGGGGGCACGGTGGACACTGAAGCTTTCTTT
TRBJ2-5 | . | . | TRBV11-2 | CASSLGETTQYF | TGTGCCAGCAGCTTAGGGGAGACGACCCAGTACTTC
TRBJ1-1 | . | . | TRBV25-1 | CASSAPGENTEAFF | TGTGCCAGCAGTGCCCCGGGTGAGAACACTGAAGCTTTCTTT
TRBJ1-2 | . | . | TRBV4-1 | CASSGSGYGYTF | TGCGCCAGCAGTGGGAGCGGCTATGGCTACACCTTC
TRBJ2-1 | . | . | TRBV11-1 | CASSLNSYNEQFF | TGTGCCAGCAGCCTGAACAGTTACAATGAGCAGTTCTTC
TRBJ1-2 | . | . | TRBV28 | CASSAWEGSYGYTF | TGTGCCAGCAGCGCCTGGGAGGGGAGCTATGGCTACACCTTC
TRBJ1-1 | few | TRBD1 | TRBV6-5 | CASTPQGRWTEAFF | TGTGCCAGCACCCCACAGGGGCGGTGGACTGAAGCTTTCTTT
TRBJ2-2 | . | . | TRBV7-7 | CASSLQLASSRTGELFF | TGTGCCAGCAGCTTACAGCTAGCTTCGAGCCGGACCGGGGAGCTGTTTTTT
TRBJ1-5 | once | . | TRBV7-9 | CASSIEHIALPQHF | TGTGCCAGCAGCATAGAGCATATCGCCCTGCCCCAGCATTTT
TRBJ2-5 | . | TRBD2 | TRBV19 | CASGTSGRARETQYF | TGTGCCAGTGGGACTAGCGGGAGGGCCCGGGAGACCCAGTACTTC
TRBJ2-7 | . | TRBD2 | TRBV30 | CACRLAGRYEQYF | TGTGCCTGCCGACTAGCGGGAAGGTACGAGCAGTACTTC
TRBJ2-7 | . | . | TRBV5-1 | CASSLVFSGQTDEQYF | TGCGCCAGCAGCTTGGTATTCTCGGGCCAGACAGACGAGCAGTACTTC
TRBJ1-5 | . | . | TRBV30 | CAWPFGGGRNQPQHF | TGTGCCTGGCCCTTCGGGGGGGGGAGAAATCAGCCCCAGCATTTT
TRBJ2-7 | . | TRBD2 | TRBV27 | CASSRKPTSGVYEQYF | TGTGCCAGCAGCCGAAAACCAACTAGCGGGGTCTACGAGCAGTACTTC
TRBJ2-7 | . | TRBD2 | TRBV13 | CASSLGRTSGDYEQYF | TGTGCCAGCAGCTTAGGGAGGACTAGCGGGGACTACGAGCAGTACTTC
TRBJ2-3 | . | TRBD1 | TRBV29-1 | CSGNRGNTDTQYF | TGCAGCGGCAACAGGGGGAACACAGATACGCAGTATTTT